These 7 T cell receptor beta chains originate from one sample sequenced in a study of T cells in Graves' hyperthyroidism and ophthalmopathy. What was amplified from RNA transcripts were TCR beta CDR3 regions. First-round RT-PCR with HTBI primers amplified the TCR CDR3 region. A single record per CDR3 protein comes from TCRdb applying MiXCR to the multiplex PCR reads. The sample lists roughly 500,000 distinct CDR3 sequences, 40% to 55% occurring once. The sequenced sample consisted of peripheral blood or thyroid tissue (not recorded which). These receptors were collected from an adult woman with Graves' disease, either hyperthyroidism or ophthalmopathy (not recorded which).

V gene TRBV24-1 combines with J gene TRBJ1-2, with 10 bases aligning to TRBD1. Germline V gene sequence: CDR1 KGHDR, CDR2 SFDVKD. Losses at the gene ends were 3 bases for V and 3 bases for J; bases not matched to a gene: 6. CDR3 length: 16 amino acids. The CDR3 loop reads CATSDPGTGADYGYTF. In DNA form, the CDR3 reads TGTGCCACCAGTGATCCCGGGACAGGGGCCGACTATGGCTACACCTTC.

This clonotype appeared many times. The CDR3 is CSAAPPGLAGYETQYF. The DNA for the CDR3 is TGCAGTGCTGCCCCCCCGGGACTAGCGGGATATGAGACCCAGTACTTC. V and J are TRBV20-1 and TRBJ2-5, with 13 bases matching TRBD2. V lost 5 bases, J lost 5 bases, and 11 bases stayed unmatched. There are 16 residues in the CDR3. Germline assignment: CDR1 DFQATT and CDR2 SNEGSKA (reference sequence).

This clonotype was recorded once. This chain joins TRBV29-1 and TRBJ1-1; D not resolved. The germline V and J ends were trimmed by 7 bases and 4 bases, with 16 bases remaining between them. CDR3 size: 13 residues. Looked up from germline, CDR1 is SQVTM and CDR2 is ANQGSEA. CDR3 in DNA: TGCAGCGCCCGAACTGGGTTCAGCACTGAAGCTTTCTTT. Translating gives CSARTGFSTEAFF.

V usage is TRBV7-9 and J usage is TRBJ2-7; D may be TRBD1 (6 bases). Trimming pared 5 bases from V and 4 bases from J, leaving 24 bases between. The germline CDR1 and CDR2 sequences are SEHNR and FQNEAQ (reference sequence). This CDR3 has 17 residues. The CDR3 coding sequence is TGTGCCAGCAGCCTCAGGTTCGGCAGGGGTAAAGGGTACGAGCAGTACTTC. Amino acid sequence: CASSLRFGRGKGYEQYF.

This clonotype turned up a few times. V is TRBV29-1 and J is TRBJ2-7; 7 bases match TRBD1. Trimming took 8 bases from V and 0 from J; bases not matched to a gene: 4. This CDR3 region has 12 residues. Germline V gene lookup returns CDR1 SQVTM and CDR2 ANQGSEA. CDR3 protein: CSTRDSSYEQYF. As DNA, the CDR3 is TGCAGCACCCGGGACAGCTCCTACGAGCAGTACTTC.

There are a few counts of this clonotype. The chain carries TRBV7-6 and TRBJ2-7, with 7 nucleotides matching TRBD2. Trimming at V came to 5 bases and at J to 2 bases, leaving 12 bases not matched to a gene. The CDR3 loop spans 16 amino acids. The germline CDR1 and CDR2 sequences are SGHVS and FNYEAQ. CDR3 protein: CASSPVGREFPYEQYF. CDR3 DNA: TGTGCCAGCAGCCCTGTAGGGCGGGAGTTCCCCTACGAGCAGTACTTC.

This clonotype was detected many times. The rearrangement links TRBV27 to TRBJ2-7, with D perhaps being TRBD1 or TRBD2 (5 bases each). V lost 6 bases and J lost 7, with 22 bases in between. The CDR3 sequence is 15 residues long. Germline V gives CDR1 MNHEY, CDR2 SMNVEV (reference sequence). The CDR3: CASSAPGRSKWEQYF. CDR3 in DNA: TGTGCCAGCAGCGCCCCGGGACGGTCAAAGTGGGAGCAGTACTTC.